This entry concerns a single TCR beta chain. Its target antigen remains unknown. Base quality data are lacking; no much larger clone is found one base away. TCRbeta CDR3 regions were amplified from genomic DNA by means of the immunoSEQ Assay, a bias-controlled multiplex PCR. As for the authors' bioinformatics: The number of nucleated cells in each sample was estimated by amplification of reference gene primers within the assay. To quantify the absolute abundance of each unique TCRbeta CDR3 rearrangement, sequence reads were collapsed and filtered. For each sample, productive Simpson clonality was calculated as the square root of Simpson's diversity index across productive rearrangements. In its TCRdb copy, this immuneACCESS table keeps in-frame sequences only and misses some clones. Where compared with another copy, unresolved V genes explain less than half of these, and the others have no known cause. That table furnishes V, J and clone size, whereas the DNA furnished D and trimming. In all, the sample holds 60,000 to 85,000 clones, and more than 75% of those were seen once. 25% to 35% of the sample lies in the top ten.

The data stem from a study of blood T cell repertoires in COVID-19 (TCRdb year 2020). Study-wide context: The collaborator samples originated in the United States, Italy and Spain and spanned the acute and convalescent phases of COVID-19. Subjects who had been exposed to COVID-19, were actively infected with it, or had recovered from it provided the deeply sampled blood TCRbeta repertoires that made up the dataset. Samples came from the ongoing ImmuneRACE study (first 160 participants) plus 1,254 subjects from 6 global collaborators. Sample metadata almost always included a de-identified subject ID, COVID-19 status, age in years and sex. The prospective study material was composed of cDNA or gDNA derived from T cells, B-cell-depleted T cells, or PBMCs. HLA class I and class II types, where available, came from metadata supplied by the sample provider rather than from assay-based typing. The repertoires were made available in a free public database intended to serve as a resource for research on the immune response to SARS-CoV-2. Results and caveats for the whole study, not just this receptor: The amount of clinical and demographic metadata varied by source and participant and was provided uncurated.

Whole blood was collected in K2EDTA tubes by collaborating institutions according to the institutions' own protocols. For TCRbeta analysis, collaborators shipped samples in one of three forms: frozen whole blood, isolated PBMCs, or DNA extracted from either of those sample types. Taken from the germline V gene (reference sequence), the CDR1 and CDR2 loops are GTSNPN and SVGIG. The CDR3 runs 13 residues from the cysteine to the phenylalanine. Only the CDR3 DNA is retained, 39 bases long and in frame from the first base. V has 0 bases trimmed and J has 10 bases trimmed; junction bases matching no gene number 5.

This TCR derives from a woman aged 80 or over with active or convalescent COVID-19. The V and J segments used are TRBV30 and TRBJ2-1; 8 nucleotides in the junction match TRBD1. What was sequenced was peripheral blood. The encoded CDR3 is CAWSVRQGIEQFF. The DNA reads TGTGCCTGGAGTGTACGACAGGGGATAGAGCAGTTCTTC.